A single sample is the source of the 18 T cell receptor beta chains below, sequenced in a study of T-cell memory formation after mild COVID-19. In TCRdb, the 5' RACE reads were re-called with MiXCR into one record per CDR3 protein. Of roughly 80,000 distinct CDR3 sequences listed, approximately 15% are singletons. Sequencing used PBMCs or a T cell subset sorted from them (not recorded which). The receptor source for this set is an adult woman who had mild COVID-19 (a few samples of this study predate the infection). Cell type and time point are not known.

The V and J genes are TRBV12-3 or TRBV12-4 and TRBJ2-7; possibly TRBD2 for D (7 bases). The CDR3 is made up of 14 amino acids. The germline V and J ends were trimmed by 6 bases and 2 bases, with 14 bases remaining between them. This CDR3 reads CASSLVGGAYEQYF. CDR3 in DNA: TGTGCCAGCAGCCTCGTAGGGGGGGCCTACGAGCAGTACTTC.

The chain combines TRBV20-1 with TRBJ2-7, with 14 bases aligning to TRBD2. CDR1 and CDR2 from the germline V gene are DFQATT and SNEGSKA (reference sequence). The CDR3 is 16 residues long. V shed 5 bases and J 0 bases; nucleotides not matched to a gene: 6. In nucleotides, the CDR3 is TGCAGTGCTGGGGGGACTAGCGGGAGTTTCTCCTACGAGCAGTACTTC. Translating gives CSAGGTSGSFSYEQYF.

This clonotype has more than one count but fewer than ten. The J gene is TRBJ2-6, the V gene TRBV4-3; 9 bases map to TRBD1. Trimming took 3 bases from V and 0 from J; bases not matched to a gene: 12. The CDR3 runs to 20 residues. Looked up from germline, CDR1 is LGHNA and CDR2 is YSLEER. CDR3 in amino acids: CASSQSLRDRVFSGANVLTF. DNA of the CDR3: TGCGCCAGCAGCCAGTCCCTCCGGGACAGGGTATTCTCTGGGGCCAACGTCCTGACTTTC.

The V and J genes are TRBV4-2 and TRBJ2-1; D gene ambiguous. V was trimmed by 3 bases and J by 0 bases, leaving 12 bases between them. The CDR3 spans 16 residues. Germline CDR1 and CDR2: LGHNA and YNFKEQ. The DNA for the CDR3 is TGTGCCAGCAGCCACCTACCGGTGGGCTCCTACAATGAGCAGTTCTTC. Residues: CASSHLPVGSYNEQFF.

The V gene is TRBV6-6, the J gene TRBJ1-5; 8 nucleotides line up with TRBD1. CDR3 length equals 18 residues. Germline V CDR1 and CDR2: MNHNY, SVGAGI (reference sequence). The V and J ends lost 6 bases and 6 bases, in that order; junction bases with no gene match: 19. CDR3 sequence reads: CASSALLDRAVFTQPQHF. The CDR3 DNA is TGTGCCAGCAGCGCACTCCTGGACAGGGCGGTATTTACTCAGCCCCAGCATTTT.

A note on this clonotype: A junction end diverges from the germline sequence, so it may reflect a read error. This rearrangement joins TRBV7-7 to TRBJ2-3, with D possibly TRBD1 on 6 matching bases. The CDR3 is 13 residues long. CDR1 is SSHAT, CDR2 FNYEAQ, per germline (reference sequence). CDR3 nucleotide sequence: TGTGCTAGCAGCTCCAACCAGGGGGATACGCAGTATTTT. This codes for CASSSNQGDTQYF.

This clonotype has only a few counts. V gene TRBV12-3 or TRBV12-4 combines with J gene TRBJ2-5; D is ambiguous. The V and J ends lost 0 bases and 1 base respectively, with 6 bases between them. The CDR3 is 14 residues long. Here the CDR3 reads CASSLATTQETQYF. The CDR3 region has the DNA TGTGCCAGCAGTTTAGCTACTACCCAAGAGACCCAGTACTTC.

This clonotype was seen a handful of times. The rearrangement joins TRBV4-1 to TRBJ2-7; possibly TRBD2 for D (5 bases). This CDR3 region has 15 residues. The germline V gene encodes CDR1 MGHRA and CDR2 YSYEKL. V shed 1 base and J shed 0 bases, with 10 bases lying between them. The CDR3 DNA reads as TGCGCCAGCAGCCAAGGGACTCCGCACTCCTACGAGCAGTACTTC. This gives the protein CASSQGTPHSYEQYF.

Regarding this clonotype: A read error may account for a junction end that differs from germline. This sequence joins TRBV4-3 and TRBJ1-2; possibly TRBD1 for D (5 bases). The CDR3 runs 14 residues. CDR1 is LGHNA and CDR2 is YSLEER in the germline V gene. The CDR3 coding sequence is TGCGCCAGCAGCGAAGACGCCCTAACAGGTGGCTACACCTTC. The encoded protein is CASSEDALTGGYTF.

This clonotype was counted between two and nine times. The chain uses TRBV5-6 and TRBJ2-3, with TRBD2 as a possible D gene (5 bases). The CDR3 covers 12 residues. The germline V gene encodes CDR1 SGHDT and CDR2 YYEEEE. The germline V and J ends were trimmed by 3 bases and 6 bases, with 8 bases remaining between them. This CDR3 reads CASSSTGDTQYF. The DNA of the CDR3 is TGTGCCAGCAGCTCCACGGGGGATACGCAGTATTTT. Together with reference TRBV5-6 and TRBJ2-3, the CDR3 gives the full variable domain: DAGVTQSPTHLIKTRGQQVTLRCSPKSGHDTVSWYQQALGQGPQFIFQYYEEEERQRGNFPDRFSGHQFPNYSSELNVNALLLGDSALYLCASSSTGDTQYFGPGTRLTVL.

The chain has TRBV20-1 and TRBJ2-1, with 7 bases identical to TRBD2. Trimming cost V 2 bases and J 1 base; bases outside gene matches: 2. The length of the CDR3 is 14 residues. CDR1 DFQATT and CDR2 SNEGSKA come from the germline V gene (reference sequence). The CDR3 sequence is CSARKRDSYNEQFF. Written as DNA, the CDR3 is TGCAGTGCTAGAAAGCGGGATTCCTACAATGAGCAGTTCTTC.

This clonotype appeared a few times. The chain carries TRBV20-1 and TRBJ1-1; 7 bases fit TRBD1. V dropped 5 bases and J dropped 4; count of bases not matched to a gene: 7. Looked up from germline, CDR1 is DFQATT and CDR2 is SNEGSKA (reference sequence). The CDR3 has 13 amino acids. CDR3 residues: CSACQGGCTEAFF. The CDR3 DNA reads TGCAGTGCTTGTCAAGGGGGCTGCACTGAAGCTTTCTTT.

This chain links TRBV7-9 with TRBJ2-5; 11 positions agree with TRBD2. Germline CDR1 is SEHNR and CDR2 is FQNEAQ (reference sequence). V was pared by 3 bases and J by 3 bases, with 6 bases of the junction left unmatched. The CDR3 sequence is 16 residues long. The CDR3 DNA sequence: TGTGCCAGCAGCTTCGGAACTAGCGGGGGAGAAGAGACCCAGTACTTC. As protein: CASSFGTSGGEETQYF.

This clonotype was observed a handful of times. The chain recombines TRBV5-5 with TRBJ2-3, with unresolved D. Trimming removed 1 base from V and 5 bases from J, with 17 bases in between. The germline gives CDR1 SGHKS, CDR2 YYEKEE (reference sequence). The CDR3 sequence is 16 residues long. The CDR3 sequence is CASSLSTAEGGDTQYF. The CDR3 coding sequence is TGTGCCAGCAGCTTGAGCACAGCCGAAGGTGGAGATACGCAGTATTTT.

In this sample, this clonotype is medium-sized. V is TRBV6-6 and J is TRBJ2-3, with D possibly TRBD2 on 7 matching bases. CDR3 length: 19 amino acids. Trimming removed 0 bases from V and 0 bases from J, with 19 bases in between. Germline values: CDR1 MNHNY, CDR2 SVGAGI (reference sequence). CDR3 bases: TGTGCCAGCAGTTACTCCGGGGGGCGCGGCCCCGCTAGCACAGATACGCAGTATTTT. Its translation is CASSYSGGRGPASTDTQYF.

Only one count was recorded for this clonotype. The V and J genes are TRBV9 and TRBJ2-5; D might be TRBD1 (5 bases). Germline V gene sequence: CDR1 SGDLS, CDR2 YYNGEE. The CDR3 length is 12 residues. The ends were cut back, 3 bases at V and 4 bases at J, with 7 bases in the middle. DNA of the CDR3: TGTGCCAGCAGCGCCACAGGAGAGACCCAGTACTTC. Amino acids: CASSATGETQYF. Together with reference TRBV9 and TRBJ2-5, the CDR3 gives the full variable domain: DSGVTQTPKHLITATGQRVTLRCSPRSGDLSVYWYQQSLDQGLQFLIQYYNGEERAKGNILERFSAQQFPDLHSELNLSSLELGDSALYFCASSATGETQYFGPGTRLLVL.

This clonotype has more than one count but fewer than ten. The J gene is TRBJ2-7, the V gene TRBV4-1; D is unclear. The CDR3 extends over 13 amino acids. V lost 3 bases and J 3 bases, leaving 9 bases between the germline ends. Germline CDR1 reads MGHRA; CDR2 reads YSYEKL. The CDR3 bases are TGCGCCAGCAGCCAGGGCAGGAGCTACGAGCAGTACTTC. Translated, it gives CASSQGRSYEQYF.

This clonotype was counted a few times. This CDR3 is CASNEGLHQETQYF. The CDR3 DNA follows: TGTGCCAGCAACGAGGGACTTCACCAAGAGACCCAGTACTTC. The chain links TRBV11-2 to TRBJ2-5, with D tentatively TRBD2 (6 bases). The germline V gene encodes CDR1 SGHAT and CDR2 FQNNGV. V dropped 7 bases and J dropped 0 bases, with 12 bases sitting between them. This CDR3 is built from 14 residues.